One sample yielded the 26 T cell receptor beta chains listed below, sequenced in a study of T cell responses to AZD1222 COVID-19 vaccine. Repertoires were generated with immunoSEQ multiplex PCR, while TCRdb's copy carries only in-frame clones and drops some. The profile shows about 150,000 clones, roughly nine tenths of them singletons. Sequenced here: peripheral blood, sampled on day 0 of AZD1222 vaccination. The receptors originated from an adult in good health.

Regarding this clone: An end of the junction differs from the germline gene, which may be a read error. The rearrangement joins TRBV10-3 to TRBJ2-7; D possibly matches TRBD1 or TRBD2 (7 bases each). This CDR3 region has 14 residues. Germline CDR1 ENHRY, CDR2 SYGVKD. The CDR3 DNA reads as TGTGCCATCACTGAGGTAGACAGGGAGGGCGAGCAGTACTTC. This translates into CAITEVDREGEQYF.

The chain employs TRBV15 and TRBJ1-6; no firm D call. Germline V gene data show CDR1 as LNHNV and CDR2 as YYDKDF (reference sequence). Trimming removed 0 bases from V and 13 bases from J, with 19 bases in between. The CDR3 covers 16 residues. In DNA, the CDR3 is TGTGCCACCAGCAGAGACAGAGCCCCCGGTGCGGCGCCCCTCCACTTT. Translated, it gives CATSRDRAPGAAPLHF.

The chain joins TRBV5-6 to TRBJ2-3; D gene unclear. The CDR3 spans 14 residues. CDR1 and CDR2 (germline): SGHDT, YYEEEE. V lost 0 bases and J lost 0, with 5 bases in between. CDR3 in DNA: TGTGCCAGCAGCTTGGATCATAGCACAGATACGCAGTATTTT. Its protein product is CASSLDHSTDTQYF.

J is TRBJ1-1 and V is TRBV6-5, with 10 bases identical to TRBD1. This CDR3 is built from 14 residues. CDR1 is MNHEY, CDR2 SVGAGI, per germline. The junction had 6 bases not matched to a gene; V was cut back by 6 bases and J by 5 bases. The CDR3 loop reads CASRTGTGVTEAFF. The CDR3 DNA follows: TGTGCCAGCAGGACGGGGACAGGGGTAACTGAAGCTTTCTTT.

CDR3 DNA: TGTGCCAGCAGTTATCGACCGGGGCTAGCGGGGGGGCCGAAGAATTTTGGGGAGCTGTTTTTT. As protein: CASSYRPGLAGGPKNFGELFF. The J gene is TRBJ2-2, the V gene TRBV6-2 or TRBV6-3; TRBD2 matches at 12 bases. With 3 bases clipped from V and 8 bases from J, the junction kept 22 bases outside the gene matches. Germline V gives CDR1 MNHEY, CDR2 SVGEGT. The CDR3 is made up of 21 amino acids.

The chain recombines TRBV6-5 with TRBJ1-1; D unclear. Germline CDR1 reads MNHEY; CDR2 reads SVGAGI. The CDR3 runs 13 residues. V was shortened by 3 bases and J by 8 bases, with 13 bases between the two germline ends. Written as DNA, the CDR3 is TGTGCCAGCAGTTATAGTGACCGTAGAGAAGCTTTCTTT. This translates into CASSYSDRREAFF.

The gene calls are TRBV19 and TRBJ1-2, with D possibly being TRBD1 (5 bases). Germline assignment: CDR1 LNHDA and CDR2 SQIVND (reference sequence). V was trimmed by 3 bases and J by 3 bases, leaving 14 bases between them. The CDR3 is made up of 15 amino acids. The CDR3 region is CASSIGRSGYYGYTF. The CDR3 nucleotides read TGTGCCAGTAGTATCGGGCGGTCAGGGTACTATGGCTACACCTTC.

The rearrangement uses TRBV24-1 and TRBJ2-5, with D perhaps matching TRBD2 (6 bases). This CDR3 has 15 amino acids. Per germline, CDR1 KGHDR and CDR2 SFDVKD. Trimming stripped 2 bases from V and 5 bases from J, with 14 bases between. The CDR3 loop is CATSDSRAGRETQYF. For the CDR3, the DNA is TGTGCCACCAGTGATTCGCGGGCGGGACGGGAGACCCAGTACTTC.

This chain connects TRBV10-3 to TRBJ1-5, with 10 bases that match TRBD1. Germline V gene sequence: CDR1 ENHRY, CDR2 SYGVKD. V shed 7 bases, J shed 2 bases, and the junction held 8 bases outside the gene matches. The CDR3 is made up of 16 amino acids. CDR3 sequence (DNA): TGTGCCATCAATGGAACGGGACAGGGGTGCAATCAGCCCCAGCATTTT. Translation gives CAINGTGQGCNQPQHF.

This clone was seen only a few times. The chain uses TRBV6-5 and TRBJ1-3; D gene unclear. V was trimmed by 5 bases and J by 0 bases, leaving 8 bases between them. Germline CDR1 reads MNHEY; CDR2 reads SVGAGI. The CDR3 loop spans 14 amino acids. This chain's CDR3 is CASSQVHSGNTIYF. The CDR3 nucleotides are TGTGCCAGCAGTCAGGTCCACTCTGGAAACACCATATATTTT.

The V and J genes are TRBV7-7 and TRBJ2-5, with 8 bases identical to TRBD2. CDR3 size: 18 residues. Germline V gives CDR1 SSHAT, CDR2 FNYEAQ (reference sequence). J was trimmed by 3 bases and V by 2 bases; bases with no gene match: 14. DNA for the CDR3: TGTGCCAGCAGCTTATTGGCCGCGAAAGCGGGGGATAAAGAGACCCAGTACTTC. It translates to CASSLLAAKAGDKETQYF.

CDR3 sequence: CASRAWTGDPYEQYF. In nucleotides, the CDR3 is TGCGCCAGCAGGGCCTGGACAGGGGACCCCTACGAGCAGTACTTC. This chain joins TRBV5-1 and TRBJ2-7; 9 nucleotides match TRBD1. Germline V gene lookup returns CDR1 SGHRS and CDR2 YFSETQ. V dropped 5 bases and J dropped 2; count of bases not matched to a gene: 8. This CDR3 spans 15 amino acids.

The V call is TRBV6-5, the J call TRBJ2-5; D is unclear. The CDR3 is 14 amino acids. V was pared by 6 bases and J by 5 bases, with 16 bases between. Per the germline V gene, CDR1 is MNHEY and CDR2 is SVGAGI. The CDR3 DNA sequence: TGTGCCAGCAGCCTGCGGTGGGCATGGGAGACCCAGTACTTC. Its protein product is CASSLRWAWETQYF.

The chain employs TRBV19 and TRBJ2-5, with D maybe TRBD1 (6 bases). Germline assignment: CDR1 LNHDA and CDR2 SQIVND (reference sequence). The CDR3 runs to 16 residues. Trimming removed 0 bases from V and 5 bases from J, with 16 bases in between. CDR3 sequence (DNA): TGTGCCAGTAGTATAGATCGAACTCCTACAGGGGAGACCCAGTACTTC. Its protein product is CASSIDRTPTGETQYF.

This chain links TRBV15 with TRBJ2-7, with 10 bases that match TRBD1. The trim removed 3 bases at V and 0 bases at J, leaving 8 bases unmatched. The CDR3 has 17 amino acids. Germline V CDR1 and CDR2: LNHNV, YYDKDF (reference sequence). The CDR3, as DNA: TGTGCCACCAGCAGGCCCCTCGGACAGGGGGACTCCTACGAGCAGTACTTC. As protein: CATSRPLGQGDSYEQYF. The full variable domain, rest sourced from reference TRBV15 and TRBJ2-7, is DAMVIQNPRYQVTQFGKPVTLSCSQTLNHNVMYWYQQKSSQAPKLLFHYYDKDFNNEADTPDNFQSRRPNTSFCFLDIRSPGLGDTAMYLCATSRPLGQGDSYEQYFGPGTRLTVT.

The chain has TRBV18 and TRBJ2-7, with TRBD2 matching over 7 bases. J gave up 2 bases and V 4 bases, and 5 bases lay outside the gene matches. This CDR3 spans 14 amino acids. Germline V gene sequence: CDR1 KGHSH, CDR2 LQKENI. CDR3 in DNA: TGTGCCAGCTCACGGGGAGGGGAAACCTACGAGCAGTACTTC. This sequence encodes CASSRGGETYEQYF.

The CDR3 bases are TGTGCCAGCCAGGCTTTTGATTCACCCCTCCACTTT. Protein: CASQAFDSPLHF. This chain connects TRBV6-5 to TRBJ1-6, with D unresolved. Germline V gene data show CDR1 as MNHEY and CDR2 as SVGAGI. The CDR3 is made up of 12 amino acids. The V and J ends lost 8 bases and 8 bases respectively, with 10 bases between them.

Here the CDR3 DNA reads TGTGCCAGCAGCCCCCCTCCTGGGGCCAACGTCCTGACTTTC. It codes for CASSPPPGANVLTF. The chain joins TRBV7-9 to TRBJ2-6; no definite D call. The V gene lost 5 bases and the J gene lost 2 bases, with 7 bases spanning the gap. The CDR3 length is 14 residues. CDR1 is SEHNR, CDR2 FQNEAQ, per germline (reference sequence).

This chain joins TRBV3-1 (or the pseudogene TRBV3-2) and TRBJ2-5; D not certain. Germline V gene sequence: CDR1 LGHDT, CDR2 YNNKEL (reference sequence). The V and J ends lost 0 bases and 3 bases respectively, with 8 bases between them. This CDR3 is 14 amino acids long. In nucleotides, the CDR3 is TGTGCCAGCAGCCAAGAAGGGCTGAAAGAGACCCAGTACTTC. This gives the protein CASSQEGLKETQYF.

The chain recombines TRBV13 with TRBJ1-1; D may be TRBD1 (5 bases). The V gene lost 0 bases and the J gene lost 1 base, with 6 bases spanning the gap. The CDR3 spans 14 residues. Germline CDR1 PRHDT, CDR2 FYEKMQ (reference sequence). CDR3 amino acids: CASSLGGENTEAFF. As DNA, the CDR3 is TGTGCCAGCAGCTTAGGGGGGGAGAACACTGAAGCTTTCTTT.

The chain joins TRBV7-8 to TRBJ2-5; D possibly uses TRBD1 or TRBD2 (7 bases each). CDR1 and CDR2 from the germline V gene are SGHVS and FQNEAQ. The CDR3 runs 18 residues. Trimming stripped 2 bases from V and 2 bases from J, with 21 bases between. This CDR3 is CASSLRAGVGQLQETQYF. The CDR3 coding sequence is TGTGCCAGCAGCTTAAGGGCGGGAGTGGGACAGCTACAAGAGACCCAGTACTTC.

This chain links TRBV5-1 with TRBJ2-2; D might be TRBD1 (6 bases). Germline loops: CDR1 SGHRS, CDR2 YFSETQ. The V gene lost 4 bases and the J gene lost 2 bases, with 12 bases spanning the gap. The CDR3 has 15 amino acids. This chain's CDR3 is CASSNLDSNTGELFF. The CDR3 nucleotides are TGCGCCAGCAGCAACCTGGACAGCAACACCGGGGAGCTGTTTTTT.

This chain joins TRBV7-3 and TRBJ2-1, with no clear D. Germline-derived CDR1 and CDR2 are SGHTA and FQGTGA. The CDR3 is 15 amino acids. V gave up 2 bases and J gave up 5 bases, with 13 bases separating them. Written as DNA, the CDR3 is TGTGCCAGCAGCTTACAAGGGTCTAGGGACAATGAGCAGTTCTTC. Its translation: CASSLQGSRDNEQFF.

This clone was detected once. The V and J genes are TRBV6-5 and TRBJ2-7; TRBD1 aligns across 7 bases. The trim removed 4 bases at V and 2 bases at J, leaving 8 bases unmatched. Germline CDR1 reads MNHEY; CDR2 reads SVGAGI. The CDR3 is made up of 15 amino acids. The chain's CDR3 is CASSSRQGKAYEQYF. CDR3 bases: TGTGCCAGCAGTTCCCGACAGGGAAAGGCCTACGAGCAGTACTTC.

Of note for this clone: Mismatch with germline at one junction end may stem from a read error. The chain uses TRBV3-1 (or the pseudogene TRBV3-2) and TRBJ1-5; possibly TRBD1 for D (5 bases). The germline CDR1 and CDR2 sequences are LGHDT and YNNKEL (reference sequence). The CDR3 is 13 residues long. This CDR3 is CAAGGYSNQPQHF. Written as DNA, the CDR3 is TGCGCCGCCGGGGGTTATAGCAATCAGCCCCAGCATTTT.

The CDR3 reads CASSYAAGQPTQHF. CDR3 DNA: TGTGCCAGCAGTTACGCGGCGGGCCAGCCGACCCAGCATTTT. The V and J genes are TRBV6-2 or TRBV6-3 and TRBJ1-5; D not certain. V was shortened by 2 bases and J by 11 bases, with 16 bases between the two germline ends. The length of the CDR3 is 14 residues. The V gene's germline CDR1 is MNHEY and CDR2 SVGEGT.